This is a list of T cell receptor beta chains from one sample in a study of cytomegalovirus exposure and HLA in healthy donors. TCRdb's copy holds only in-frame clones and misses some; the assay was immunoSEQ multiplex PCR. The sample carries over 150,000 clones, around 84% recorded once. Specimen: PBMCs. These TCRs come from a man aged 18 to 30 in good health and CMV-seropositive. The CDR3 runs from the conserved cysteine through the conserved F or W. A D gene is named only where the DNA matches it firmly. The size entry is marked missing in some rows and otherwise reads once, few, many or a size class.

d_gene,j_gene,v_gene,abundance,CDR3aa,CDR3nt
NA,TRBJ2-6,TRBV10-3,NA,CAISESTAGANVLTF,TGTGCCATCAGTGAGTCCACAGCTGGGGCCAACGTCCTGACTTTC
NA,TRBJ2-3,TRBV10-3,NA,CAIRQPSTDTQYF,TGTGCCATCAGACAGCCTAGCACAGATACGCAGTATTTT
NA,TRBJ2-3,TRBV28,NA,CASSPTQVLSGTDTQYF,TGTGCCAGCAGTCCCACCCAAGTGCTCTCGGGAACAGATACGCAGTATTTT
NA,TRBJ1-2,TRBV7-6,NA,CASSLDPGGNGYTF,TGTGCCAGCAGCTTAGATCCGGGGGGAAATGGCTACACCTTC
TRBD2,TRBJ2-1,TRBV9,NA,CASSVVVAGRDNEQFF,TGTGCCAGCAGCGTAGTCGTAGCGGGAAGGGACAATGAGCAGTTCTTC
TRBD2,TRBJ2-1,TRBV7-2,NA,CASSLAGVNNEQFF,TGTGCCAGCTCCCTAGCGGGAGTCAACAATGAGCAGTTCTTC
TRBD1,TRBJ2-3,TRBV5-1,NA,CASSGGTGGTDTQYF,TGCGCCAGCAGCGGTGGGACAGGGGGCACAGATACGCAGTATTTT
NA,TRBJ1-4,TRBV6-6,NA,CASSSTEGKLFF,TGTGCCAGCAGCTCTACGGAGGGAAAACTGTTTTTT
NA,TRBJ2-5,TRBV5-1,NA,CASNVFPTGSGETQYF,TGCGCCAGCAACGTATTCCCCACAGGGTCGGGCGAGACCCAGTACTTC
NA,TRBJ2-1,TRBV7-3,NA,CASSSMPSSYNEQFF,TGTGCCAGCAGTTCTATGCCGAGCTCCTACAATGAGCAGTTCTTC
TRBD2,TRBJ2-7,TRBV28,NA,CASSLAGSYEQYF,TGTGCCAGCAGTCTAGCGGGCTCCTACGAGCAGTACTTC
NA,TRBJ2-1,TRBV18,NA,CASSPGRESSYNEQFF,TGTGCCAGCTCACCAGGTCGGGAAAGCTCCTACAATGAGCAGTTCTTC
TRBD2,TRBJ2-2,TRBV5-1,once,CASSPRTSGTGELFF,TGCGCCAGCAGCCCTCGGACTAGCGGCACCGGGGAGCTGTTTTTT
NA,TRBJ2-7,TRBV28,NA,CASSATGKHSYEQYF,TGTGCCAGCAGTGCTACAGGGAAACACAGCTACGAGCAGTACTTC
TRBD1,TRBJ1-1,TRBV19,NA,CASSPRTGVNTEAFF,TGTGCCAGTAGTCCAAGGACAGGGGTGAACACTGAAGCTTTCTTT
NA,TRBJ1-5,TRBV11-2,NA,CASSLGPNQPQHF,TGTGCCAGCAGCTTGGGGCCCAATCAGCCCCAGCATTTT
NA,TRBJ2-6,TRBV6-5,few,CASSSTGTSGANVLTF,TGTGCCAGCAGTTCGACAGGCACCTCTGGGGCCAACGTCCTGACTTTC
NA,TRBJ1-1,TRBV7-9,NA,CASSPYRGNAEAFF,TGTGCCAGCAGCCCTTATCGGGGGAACGCTGAAGCTTTCTTT
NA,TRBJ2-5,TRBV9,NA,CASSSGHEETQYF,TGTGCCAGCAGCTCGGGACACGAAGAGACCCAGTACTTC
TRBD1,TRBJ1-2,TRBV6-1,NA,CASSDPGEGAYGYTF,TGTGCCAGCAGTGATCCTGGTGAGGGGGCCTATGGCTACACCTTC
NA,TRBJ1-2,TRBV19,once,CASSMFGDYGYTF,TGTGCCAGTAGTATGTTCGGGGACTATGGCTACACCTTC
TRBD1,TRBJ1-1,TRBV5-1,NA,CASSLRGQDHEAFF,TGCGCCAGCAGCTTAAGGGGACAGGATCATGAAGCTTTCTTT
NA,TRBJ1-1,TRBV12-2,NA,CASRQRTRAKLKNTEAFF,TGTGCAAGTCGCCAACGTACGCGGGCCAAGTTAAAGAACACTGAAGCTTTCTTT
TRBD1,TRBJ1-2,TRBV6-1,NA,CASSGGQGINYGYTF,TGTGCCAGCAGTGGGGGACAGGGTATAAACTATGGCTACACCTTC
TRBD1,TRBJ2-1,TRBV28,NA,CASSRDRRSNEQFF,TGTGCCAGCAGTAGGGACAGGAGGTCGAATGAGCAGTTCTTC
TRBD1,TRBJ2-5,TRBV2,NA,CASSDWDREYQETQYF,TGTGCCAGCAGTGATTGGGACAGGGAGTACCAAGAGACCCAGTACTTC
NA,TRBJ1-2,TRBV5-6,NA,CASSLGQGHGYTF,TGTGCCAGCAGCTTGGGCCAGGGCCATGGCTACACCTTC
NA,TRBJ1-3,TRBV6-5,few,CASSYARGTGNTIYF,TGTGCCAGCAGCTACGCCCGAGGGACTGGAAACACCATATATTTT
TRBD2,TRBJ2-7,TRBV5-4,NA,CASSTAGTSGSYEQYF,TGTGCCAGCAGCACCGCCGGGACTAGCGGATCCTACGAGCAGTACTTC
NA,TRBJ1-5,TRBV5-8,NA,CASSSTGNQPQHF,TGTGCCAGCAGCTCAACAGGGAATCAGCCCCAGCATTTT
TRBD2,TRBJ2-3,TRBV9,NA,CASSVVASGADTQYF,TGTGCCAGCAGCGTAGTGGCTAGCGGGGCAGATACGCAGTATTTT
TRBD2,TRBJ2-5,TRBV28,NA,CASSSGGPETQYF,TGTGCCAGCAGTAGCGGGGGGCCTGAGACCCAGTACTTC
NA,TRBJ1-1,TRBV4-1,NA,CASSQVFRVNTEAFF,TGCGCCAGCAGCCAAGTTTTCAGGGTGAACACTGAAGCTTTCTTT
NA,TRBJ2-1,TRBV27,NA,CASTGQGLPNEQFF,TGTGCCAGCACCGGGCAGGGGTTGCCCAATGAGCAGTTCTTC
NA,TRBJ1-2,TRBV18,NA,CASSSGRAENYGYTF,TGTGCCAGCTCAAGCGGCCGGGCCGAGAACTATGGCTACACCTTC
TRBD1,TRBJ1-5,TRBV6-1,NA,CASSEPGTGVNQPQHF,TGTGCCAGCAGTGAACCCGGGACAGGTGTCAATCAGCCCCAGCATTTT
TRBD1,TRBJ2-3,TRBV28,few,CASSSPTGLGDTQYF,TGTGCCAGCAGTTCCCCGACAGGGTTGGGAGATACGCAGTATTTT
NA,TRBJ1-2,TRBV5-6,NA,CASSSIYGYTF,TGTGCCAGCAGCTCAATCTATGGCTACACCTTC
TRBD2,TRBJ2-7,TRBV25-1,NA,CASSSGTSGYEQYF,TGTGCCAGCAGCTCCGGGACTAGCGGCTACGAGCAGTACTTC
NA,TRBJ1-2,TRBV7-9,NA,CASSFLTAYGYTF,TGTGCCAGCAGCTTTCTAACTGCCTATGGCTACACCTTC
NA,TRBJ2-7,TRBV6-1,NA,CASTQGLPSYEQYF,TGTGCCAGCACACAGGGACTACCATCCTACGAGCAGTACTTC
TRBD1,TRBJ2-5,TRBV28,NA,CASSSGQGNQETQYF,TGTGCCAGCAGTTCCGGACAGGGCAACCAAGAGACCCAGTACTTC
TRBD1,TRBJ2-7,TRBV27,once,CASSFVGDSSYEQYF,TGTGCCAGCAGTTTTGTGGGGGACAGTTCCTACGAGCAGTACTTC
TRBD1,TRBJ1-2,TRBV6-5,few,CASSYLRTGGSYGYTF,TGTGCCAGCAGTTACCTGAGAACAGGGGGGAGCTATGGCTACACCTTC
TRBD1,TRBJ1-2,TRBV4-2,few,CASSQELATGGLKVYGYTF,TGTGCCAGCAGCCAAGAATTGGCGACAGGGGGTCTCAAGGTATATGGCTACACCTTC
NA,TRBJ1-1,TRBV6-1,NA,CASSGGIWTEAFF,TGTGCCAGCAGTGGCGGTATTTGGACTGAAGCTTTCTTT
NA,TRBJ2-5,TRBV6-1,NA,CASSGWGAQETQYF,TGTGCCAGCAGCGGGTGGGGAGCCCAAGAGACCCAGTACTTC
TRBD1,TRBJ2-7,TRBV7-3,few,CASSETGGTYEQYF,TGTGCCAGCAGTGAAACAGGGGGCACGTACGAGCAGTACTTC
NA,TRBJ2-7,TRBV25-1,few,CASSAGHEQYF,TGTGCCAGCAGCGCAGGTCACGAGCAGTACTTC
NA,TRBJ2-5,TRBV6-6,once,CASSWGIGGETQYF,TGTGCCAGCAGTTGGGGGATCGGGGGAGAGACCCAGTACTTC